This T cell receptor beta chain was profiled in a study of CD8 T cells in ankylosing spondylitis. General study points: CD8+ cells made up the disease-linked clones, which were relatively rare in peripheral blood. The clones that were linked to disease were reported to be significantly enriched in matched synovial fluid samples from ankylosing spondylitis patients. Blood of patients with ankylosing spondylitis appeared to be characterized by a TCR beta motif of several highly homologous variants.

This clonotype was observed at least ten times. Its antigen is not known. CDR3 length: 16 amino acids. Losses at the gene ends were 5 bases for V and 2 bases for J; bases not matched to a gene: 7. Germline V CDR1 and CDR2: SEHNR, FQNEAQ (reference sequence). A single record per CDR3 protein comes from TCRdb applying MiXCR to the 5' RACE reads. The table has 750,000 to 850,000 distinct CDR3 sequences, 12% seen once. This receptor was identified in a male donor with ankylosing spondylitis. The genes are TRBV7-9 and TRBJ2-3; TRBD2 agrees at 10 bases. Sequenced input: blood, either unsorted or a sorted T cell fraction (not recorded which). The CDR3 protein is CASSPGLAVYTDTQYF. CDR3 DNA sequence: TGTGCCAGCAGCCCTGGACTAGCGGTGTACACAGATACGCAGTATTTT.